Sequencing of this T cell receptor (beta chain) was carried out in a study of T cells expressing NK-cell markers. Germline V lookup: CDR1 MNHEY, CDR2 SVGEGT. The CDR3 length is 13 residues. Each CDR3 protein gets one entry in TCRdb, which reprocessed the 5' RACE reads and gives no DNA. The data show some 450,000 distinct CDR3 sequences, and the top ten clones hold less than 7.5%. Sequences were obtained from blood T cells: a sorted CD56 or NKG2C T cell subset, CD4+ or CD8+ T cells, or bulk PBMC T cells (not recorded which). V is TRBV6-2 or TRBV6-3 and J is TRBJ1-5; TCRdb indicates TRBD1, and absent DNA this call remains unverified. This TCR was sampled from a woman between 18 and 75 years old in good health. The CDR3 reads CASTGSFEQPQHF.